One sample yielded the 25 T cell receptor beta chains listed below, sequenced in a study of a mutant IDH1 vaccine in newly diagnosed glioma. Time point indicated: week 35, safety follow-up. Doses of 300 ug of mutant IDH1 20-mer peptide were given with topical imiquimod. Their recognized antigens are unknown. The method was immunoSEQ multiplex PCR; TCRdb's version includes in-frame clones alone and lacks a portion of them. The sample contains about 55,000 clones, around 84% of which appear only once. Sequenced here: PBMCs, sampled from a glioma patient whose treatment included an IDH1 peptide vaccine. Receptors were obtained from a woman between 18 and 30 years old with glioma.

This chain joins TRBV5-6 and TRBJ1-1; D unresolved. The CDR3 sequence is 13 residues long. V was clipped by 2 bases and J by 6 bases, with 11 bases between them. Per germline, CDR1 SGHDT and CDR2 YYEEEE. CDR3 nucleotide sequence: TGTGCCAGCAGCTTTATTCGAGGAGCTGAAGCTTTCTTT. This encodes CASSFIRGAEAFF.

The J gene is TRBJ2-5, the V gene TRBV5-6; 7 nucleotides agree with TRBD1. Germline CDR1 and CDR2: SGHDT and YYEEEE. J was trimmed by 0 bases and V by 4 bases; bases with no gene match: 6. CDR3 length equals 15 residues. CDR3 amino acids: CASSRQGGHQETQYF. The DNA of the CDR3 is TGTGCCAGCAGCAGACAGGGTGGCCACCAAGAGACCCAGTACTTC.

The chain has TRBV6-1 and TRBJ1-3; the D is unclear. There are 15 residues in the CDR3. Germline V CDR1 and CDR2: MNHNS, SASEGT. V lost 1 base, J lost 4 bases, and 11 bases lay in between. In DNA form, the CDR3 reads TGTGCCAGCAGTGAAGTGGGGTCGGGAGGAAACACCATATATTTT. Translated, it gives CASSEVGSGGNTIYF.

The rearrangement links TRBV4-1 to TRBJ1-2; D is perhaps TRBD1 (5 bases). The ends were cut back, 3 bases at V and 2 bases at J, with 10 bases in the middle. The germline gives CDR1 MGHRA, CDR2 YSYEKL. This CDR3 is built from 14 residues. This CDR3 reads CASSQGGGNYGYTF. Here the CDR3 DNA reads TGCGCCAGCAGCCAGGGGGGGGGAAACTATGGCTACACCTTC.

The rearrangement links TRBV6-1 to TRBJ1-1; TRBD1 aligns across 7 bases. The CDR3 has 12 residues. Unmatched junction bases numbered 8, after V lost 5 bases and J lost 11 bases. CDR1 is MNHNS and CDR2 is SASEGT in the germline V gene. In nucleotides, the CDR3 is TGTGCCAGCAGTATCAGACAGGGCAGGGCTTTCTTT. Its protein is CASSIRQGRAFF.

This chain connects TRBV5-1 to TRBJ1-1; weak D call: TRBD1 (5 bases). CDR3 size: 18 residues. The germline gives CDR1 SGHRS, CDR2 YFSETQ. Trimming left V 0 bases short and J 2 bases short, with 20 bases between. The CDR3 DNA is TGCGCCAGCAGCTTGGCCGGGGGGGGGAGATTAGGAAACACTGAAGCTTTCTTT. The encoded protein is CASSLAGGGRLGNTEAFF.

V usage is TRBV10-3 and J usage is TRBJ2-5; 13 bases align to TRBD2. Unmatched junction bases numbered 4, after V lost 10 bases and J lost 5 bases. The CDR3 has 13 residues. Per the germline V gene, CDR1 is ENHRY and CDR2 is SYGVKD. The CDR3 protein is CATLGLAGETQYF. DNA for the CDR3: TGTGCCACCTTGGGACTAGCGGGGGAGACCCAGTACTTC.

The chain combines TRBV30 with TRBJ2-7; 7 bases fit TRBD2. The V gene's germline CDR1 is GTSNPN and CDR2 SVGIG (reference sequence). V shed 5 bases and J 4 bases; nucleotides not matched to a gene: 8. The CDR3 runs to 13 residues. The CDR3 sequence is CAWGKPGGYEQYF. CDR3 DNA sequence: TGTGCCTGGGGAAAACCCGGGGGGTACGAGCAGTACTTC.

The gene calls are TRBV25-1 and TRBJ1-3; 9 bases line up with TRBD1. Germline lookup yields CDR1 MGHDK and CDR2 SYGVNS. The CDR3 runs to 15 residues. Trimming cost V 3 bases and J 3 bases; bases outside gene matches: 3. CDR3 sequence: CASSDPGQGGNTIYF. The CDR3 DNA reads TGTGCCAGCAGTGACCCGGGACAGGGTGGAAACACCATATATTTT.

The chain couples TRBV5-1 to TRBJ2-2; D is possibly TRBD1 (6 bases). Trimming took 2 bases from V and 0 from J, leaving 11 bases between them. Germline V gene lookup returns CDR1 SGHRS and CDR2 YFSETQ. The CDR3 is 16 residues long. The CDR3 coding sequence is TGCGCCAGCAGCTTACGAGGGGGACCGAACACCGGGGAGCTGTTTTTT. Translation gives CASSLRGGPNTGELFF. The full variable domain, in which reference TRBV5-1 and TRBJ2-2 provide the parts outside the CDR3, is KAGVTQTPRYLIKTRGQQVTLSCSPISGHRSVSWYQQTPGQGLQFLFEYFSETQRNKGNFPGRFSGRQFSNSRSEMNVSTLELGDSALYLCASSLRGGPNTGELFFGEGSRLTVL.

This chain uses TRBV5-4 with TRBJ2-5; D uncertain. Looked up from germline, CDR1 is SGHNT and CDR2 is YYREEE (reference sequence). V was clipped by 1 base and J by 5 bases, with 15 bases between them. The CDR3 covers 15 residues. CDR3: CASSLPSGQVETQYF. CDR3 sequence (DNA): TGTGCCAGCAGCTTGCCCTCAGGTCAGGTCGAGACCCAGTACTTC.

The rearrangement joins TRBV9 to TRBJ2-2, with D hard to call. The CDR3 extends over 13 amino acids. V gave up 6 bases and J gave up 2 bases, with 8 bases separating them. Germline values: CDR1 SGDLS, CDR2 YYNGEE. Here the CDR3 DNA reads TGTGCCAGCATCGACACCAACACCGGGGAGCTGTTTTTT. Translating gives CASIDTNTGELFF.

This clone was found once. This chain uses TRBV7-9 with TRBJ2-7; 9 positions match TRBD1. The CDR3 length is 15 residues. CDR1 and CDR2 (germline): SEHNR, FQNEAQ (reference sequence). Losses at the gene ends were 3 bases for V and 0 bases for J; bases not matched to a gene: 3. CDR3 protein: CASSFLGQGSYEQYF. As DNA, the CDR3 is TGTGCCAGCAGCTTCCTGGGACAGGGCTCCTACGAGCAGTACTTC.

The chain carries TRBV30 and TRBJ1-2; D call uncertain. V was trimmed by 6 bases and J by 4 bases, leaving 9 bases between them. The CDR3 extends over 11 amino acids. Germline CDR1 GTSNPN, CDR2 SVGIG (reference sequence). The CDR3 loop is CACRETYGYTF. The DNA of the CDR3 is TGTGCCTGCCGGGAGACCTATGGCTACACCTTC.

The gene calls are TRBV19 and TRBJ2-2; 7 bases map to TRBD1. Germline V gene lookup returns CDR1 LNHDA and CDR2 SQIVND (reference sequence). The CDR3 spans 15 residues. With 4 bases clipped from V and 6 bases from J, the junction kept 8 bases outside the gene matches. This CDR3 is CASSTRDSRAGELFF. DNA for the CDR3: TGTGCCAGTAGTACCCGGGACAGCCGAGCCGGGGAGCTGTTTTTT.

The chain employs TRBV19 and TRBJ2-1; 9 bases are shared with TRBD1. The CDR3 is 13 amino acids. Trimming cost V 4 bases and J 6 bases; bases outside gene matches: 1. The V gene's germline CDR1 is LNHDA and CDR2 SQIVND (reference sequence). The CDR3 DNA is TGTGCCAGTAGTAGGACAGGGGCCAATGAGCAGTTCTTC. It yields the protein CASSRTGANEQFF. The full variable domain, its missing parts supplied by reference TRBV19 and TRBJ2-1, is DGGITQSPKYLFRKEGQNVTLSCEQNLNHDAMYWYRQDPGQGLRLIYYSQIVNDFQKGDIAEGYSVSREKKESFPLTVTSAQKNPTAFYLCASSRTGANEQFFGPGTRLTVL.

This rearrangement joins TRBV6-5 to TRBJ2-3, with TRBD1 matching over 7 bases. Germline V lookup: CDR1 MNHEY, CDR2 SVGAGI. V lost 4 bases to trimming and J lost 6 bases; unmatched junction nucleotides: 7. The CDR3 is 14 amino acids. The CDR3 spells CASSSQGGGDTQYF. The DNA of the CDR3 is TGTGCCAGCAGTTCCCAAGGGGGCGGCGATACGCAGTATTTT.

The V gene is TRBV5-8, the J gene TRBJ2-3; either TRBD1 or TRBD2 may supply D (5 bases each). Germline V gene lookup returns CDR1 SGHTS and CDR2 YDEGEE. CDR3 length equals 17 residues. Trimming cost V 4 bases and J 2 bases, with 20 bases left between them. CDR3 in DNA: TGTGCCAGCAGCCCGTGGGGTCGGGGCGTGGACACAGATACGCAGTATTTT. Protein sequence: CASSPWGRGVDTDTQYF.

J is TRBJ2-7 and V is TRBV7-2; 8 bases align to TRBD1. J gave up 3 bases and V 4 bases, and 8 bases lay outside the gene matches. This CDR3 has 15 residues. Germline lookup yields CDR1 SGHTA and CDR2 FQGNSA. CDR3 amino acids: CASSSPQGAGYEQYF. The CDR3 DNA is TGTGCCAGCAGCTCCCCGCAGGGGGCGGGCTACGAGCAGTACTTC.

The J gene is TRBJ1-1, the V gene TRBV10-3, with D maybe TRBD1 (5 bases). The germline gives CDR1 ENHRY, CDR2 SYGVKD. CDR3 length: 13 residues. The V end was cut by 3 bases, the J end by 3 bases, with 8 bases between. The CDR3 bases are TGTGCCATCAGTGAAGACAGTGACACTGAAGCTTTCTTT. Translation gives CAISEDSDTEAFF.

The chain uses TRBV6-4 and TRBJ2-2; D remains unclear. Germline V gene data show CDR1 as MRHNA and CDR2 as SNTAGT. V was cut by 0 bases and J by 7 bases, with 12 bases left in between. The CDR3 contains 15 residues. This chain's CDR3 is CASSDSTLSGGELFF. The CDR3 bases are TGTGCCAGCAGTGACTCAACACTTTCAGGCGGGGAGCTGTTTTTT.

The chain has TRBV10-3 and TRBJ2-1, with D possibly TRBD2 on 5 matching bases. CDR1 is ENHRY and CDR2 is SYGVKD in the germline V gene. The length of the CDR3 is 15 residues. The germline V and J ends were trimmed by 4 bases and 0 bases, with 10 bases remaining between them. The CDR3 sequence: CAISGTLGSYNEQFF. The CDR3 DNA follows: TGTGCCATCAGTGGGACTCTTGGCTCCTACAATGAGCAGTTCTTC.

Only one count was recorded for this clone. The chain combines TRBV25-1 with TRBJ2-2; 8 bases agree with TRBD1. Germline CDR1 MGHDK, CDR2 SYGVNS. The V gene end was trimmed by 7 bases and the J gene end by 2 bases; junction bases not matched to a gene: 9. The CDR3 covers 16 residues. The CDR3 coding sequence is TGTGCCAGCACTTCGCAGGACAGGGCTAACACCGGGGAGCTGTTTTTT. Translation gives CASTSQDRANTGELFF. The whole variable domain, filled in from reference TRBV25-1 and TRBJ2-2, reads EADIYQTPRYLVIGTGKKITLECSQTMGHDKMYWYQQDPGMELHLIHYSYGVNSTEKGDLSSESTVSRIRTEHFPLTLESARPSHTSQYLCASTSQDRANTGELFFGEGSRLTVL.

This chain joins TRBV9 and TRBJ1-2; TRBD1 might be the D (5 bases). Trimming shortened V by 0 bases and J by 5 bases, and 11 bases separated the two germline ends. The CDR3 consists of 14 residues. Germline CDR1 is SGDLS and CDR2 is YYNGEE. The CDR3 loop is CASSVGREGYGYTF. CDR3 coding DNA: TGTGCCAGCAGCGTAGGCAGGGAAGGGTATGGCTACACCTTC.

CDR3 sequence: CATSPGRGSSYEQYF. The CDR3 bases are TGTGCCACCAGCCCAGGGCGGGGGAGCTCCTACGAGCAGTACTTC. The chain links TRBV15 to TRBJ2-7, with 7 bases fitting TRBD2. Losses at the gene ends were 5 bases for V and 0 bases for J; bases not matched to a gene: 7. The CDR3 loop spans 15 amino acids. Germline-derived CDR1 and CDR2 are LNHNV and YYDKDF (reference sequence).